This passage covers 10 T cell receptor beta chains from one sample sequenced in a study of CD8 T cells in ankylosing spondylitis. TCRdb recomputed calls from the 5' RACE reads with MiXCR, one row per CDR3 protein. The repertoire consists of about 250,000 distinct CDR3 sequences, with roughly 8% occurring once and the leading ten covering roughly 4.9%. The sample taken for sequencing was blood, either unsorted or a sorted T cell fraction (not recorded which). Receptor source: a female donor with ankylosing spondylitis or in good health (not recorded which).

This clonotype was counted at least ten times. The V and J genes are TRBV20-1 and TRBJ1-2; no definite D call. There are 13 residues in the CDR3. Trimming took 6 bases from V and 0 from J, leaving 11 bases between them. The germline V gene encodes CDR1 DFQATT and CDR2 SNEGSKA (reference sequence). The CDR3 nucleotides are TGCAGTGCCCCTGAGGGTGCTAACTATGGCTACACCTTC. Amino acids: CSAPEGANYGYTF.

This clonotype came up many times. The CDR3 sequence is CSVEALAMNTEAFF. As DNA, the CDR3 is TGCAGCGTTGAGGCACTCGCGATGAACACTGAAGCTTTCTTT. The chain couples TRBV29-1 to TRBJ1-1; D call uncertain. The CDR3 totals 14 residues. Trimming took 3 bases from V and 0 from J, leaving 11 bases between them. Germline CDR1 is SQVTM and CDR2 is ANQGSEA.

Many counts were recorded for this clonotype. The chain uses TRBV6-9 and TRBJ2-6; D possibly corresponds to TRBD2 (7 bases). CDR1 and CDR2 (germline): MNHGY, SVAAGI. Trimming cost V 7 bases and J 0 bases, with 28 bases left between them. This CDR3 has 21 amino acids. The CDR3 nucleotides are TGTGCCAGCAACCGAATTATGGGAGGGGGGCGACGGATCTCTGGGGCCAACGTCCTGACTTTC. Encoded protein: CASNRIMGGGRRISGANVLTF.

This clonotype was detected many times. The J gene is TRBJ1-2, the V gene TRBV19; 8 positions agree with TRBD1. V was pared by 6 bases and J by 2 bases, with 5 bases of the junction left unmatched. Germline CDR1 and CDR2: LNHDA and SQIVND (reference sequence). The CDR3 runs 14 residues. This CDR3 reads CASRDRELNYGYTF. The CDR3 nucleotides read TGTGCCAGTAGGGACAGGGAACTCAACTATGGCTACACCTTC.

This clonotype came up many times. This chain connects TRBV20-1 to TRBJ2-2; D uncertain. The CDR3 contains 11 residues. The ends were cut back, 1 base at V and 7 bases at J, with 4 bases in the middle. The germline CDR1 and CDR2 sequences are DFQATT and SNEGSKA (reference sequence). CDR3 nucleotides: TGCAGTGCTAGAGTGGTCGGGGAGCTGTTTTTT. As protein: CSARVVGELFF.

This clonotype has at least ten counts. The rearrangement joins TRBV20-1 to TRBJ2-1; D call uncertain. Germline V gene sequence: CDR1 DFQATT, CDR2 SNEGSKA (reference sequence). Trimming removed 6 bases from V and 7 bases from J, with 19 bases in between. The CDR3 totals 14 residues. The CDR3 sequence is CSAARASPRNEQFF. CDR3 coding DNA: TGCAGTGCGGCCCGGGCCTCCCCTCGGAATGAGCAGTTCTTC.

This clonotype was seen ten or more times. This sequence joins TRBV29-1 and TRBJ2-4; no definite D call. CDR3 length equals 11 residues. Trimming took 4 bases from V and 9 from J, leaving 10 bases between them. Looked up from germline, CDR1 is SQVTM and CDR2 is ANQGSEA. This CDR3 is CSVGTATIQYF. CDR3 bases: TGCAGCGTTGGGACGGCCACCATTCAGTACTTC. Drawing the rest from reference TRBV29-1 and TRBJ2-4, the complete variable domain is SAVISQKPSRDICQRGTSLTIQCQVDSQVTMMFWYRQQPGQSLTLIATANQGSEATYESGFVIDKFPISRPNLTFSTLTVSNMSPEDSSIYLCSVGTATIQYFGAGTRLSVL.

This clonotype was seen ten or more times. The chain uses TRBV20-1 and TRBJ2-3; D gene ambiguous. Germline V gene sequence: CDR1 DFQATT, CDR2 SNEGSKA (reference sequence). V was pared by 3 bases and J by 3 bases, with 7 bases between. The CDR3 contains 12 residues. The CDR3 protein is CSASPGTDTQYF. Written as DNA, the CDR3 is TGCAGTGCTAGTCCCGGAACAGATACGCAGTATTTT.

In its sample, this clonotype was seen a few times. The CDR3 sequence: CASSLEGGETDTQYF. The CDR3 DNA sequence: TGTGCCAGCAGCTTAGAAGGAGGGGAGACAGATACGCAGTATTTT. This chain links TRBV7-9 with TRBJ2-3; a possible D gene is TRBD2 (6 bases). Germline-derived CDR1 and CDR2 are SEHNR and FQNEAQ (reference sequence). This CDR3 has 15 residues. Trimming pared 1 base from V and 3 bases from J, leaving 11 bases between. Full variable domain (outside the CDR3, taken from reference TRBV7-9 and TRBJ2-3): DTGVSQNPRHKITKRGQNVTFRCDPISEHNRLYWYRQTLGQGPEFLTYFQNEAQLEKSRLLSDRFSAERPKGSFSTLEIQRTEQGDSAMYLCASSLEGGETDTQYFGPGTRLTVL.

This clonotype was observed many times. The chain links TRBV29-1 to TRBJ2-5; 11 bases agree with TRBD1. Germline V gene lookup returns CDR1 SQVTM and CDR2 ANQGSEA. Trimming cost V 2 bases and J 5 bases; bases outside gene matches: 10. The CDR3 has 16 residues. For the CDR3, the DNA is TGCAGCGTTGAATTCCCCTGGACAGGGGGCGCGGAGACCCAGTACTTC. It encodes CSVEFPWTGGAETQYF.